The 28 T cell receptor beta chains below all came from one sample that was sequenced in a study of blood T cell repertoires in COVID-19. Profiling relied on immunoSEQ multiplex PCR, and the TCRdb table lists in-frame clones only, not all of them. The sample lists 210,000 or so clones; about 84% were seen once. Sequences were obtained from PBMCs or T cells enriched from blood (not recorded which). Source of these receptors: a middle-aged woman with acute COVID-19.

The chain carries TRBV2 and TRBJ1-1; maybe TRBD1 (6 bases). The germline V and J ends were trimmed by 8 bases and 1 base, with 11 bases remaining between them. The germline V gene encodes CDR1 SNHLY and CDR2 FYNNEI. CDR3 size: 13 residues. The DNA of the CDR3 is TGTGCCAGCTGGGGACATCCGAACACTGAAGCTTTCTTT. This codes for CASWGHPNTEAFF.

This rearrangement joins TRBV6-5 to TRBJ1-6, with 7 bases matching TRBD1. V lost 7 bases and J lost 7; bases outside the gene matches: 10. Germline values: CDR1 MNHEY, CDR2 SVGAGI. This CDR3 contains 15 residues. As DNA, the CDR3 is TGTGCCAGCAAGAATGACAGGGTCACAAATTCACCCCTCCACTTT. This codes for CASKNDRVTNSPLHF.

CDR3 sequence: CASRWTESYEQYF. The CDR3 DNA is TGTGCCAGCAGGTGGACAGAATCCTACGAGCAGTACTTC. V usage is TRBV6-6 and J usage is TRBJ2-7; D perhaps matches TRBD1 (6 bases). Germline V gives CDR1 MNHNY, CDR2 SVGAGI (reference sequence). Deletions cut 6 bases from V and 1 base from J, with 10 bases between. The CDR3 loop spans 13 amino acids.

The rearrangement joins TRBV27 to TRBJ1-4; 8 nucleotides match TRBD1. The CDR3 has 14 residues. Germline CDR1 and CDR2: MNHEY and SMNVEV (reference sequence). Trimming at V came to 5 bases and at J to 5 bases, leaving 4 bases not matched to a gene. CDR3 amino acids: CASSRNRGNEKLFF. For the CDR3, the DNA is TGTGCCAGCAGTCGCAACAGGGGGAATGAAAAACTGTTTTTT.

This chain connects TRBV18 to TRBJ2-1, with 8 bases identical to TRBD2. Losses at the gene ends were 3 bases for V and 8 bases for J; bases not matched to a gene: 6. CDR1 and CDR2 (germline): KGHSH, LQKENI. The CDR3 loop spans 14 amino acids. The CDR3 is CASSPGLAQDEQFF. The CDR3 region has the DNA TGTGCCAGCTCACCTGGACTAGCTCAGGATGAGCAGTTCTTC.

The chain uses TRBV30 and TRBJ1-6, with D maybe TRBD1 (5 bases). CDR1 is GTSNPN and CDR2 is SVGIG in the germline V gene (reference sequence). The CDR3 extends over 14 amino acids. Trimming cost V 4 bases and J 10 bases, with 17 bases left between them. Here the CDR3 reads CAWIPRGGGSPLHF. The CDR3 DNA sequence: TGTGCCTGGATACCCCGGGGCGGGGGATCACCCCTCCACTTT.

The chain links TRBV11-3 to TRBJ2-1; TRBD1 might be the D (6 bases). Per the germline V gene, CDR1 is SGHNT and CDR2 is YENEEA. The CDR3 totals 17 residues. Trimming stripped 3 bases from V and 3 bases from J, with 18 bases between. CDR3 DNA sequence: TGTGCCAGCAGCTTTTATTCTGGGGACATAATCTACAATGAGCAGTTCTTC. It yields the protein CASSFYSGDIIYNEQFF. Full variable domain (missing parts from reference TRBV11-3 and TRBJ2-1): EAGVVQSPRYKIIEKKQPVAFWCNPISGHNTLYWYLQNLGQGPELLIRYENEEAVDDSQLPKDRFSAERLKGVDSTLKIQPAELGDSAVYLCASSFYSGDIIYNEQFFGPGTRLTVL.

The gene calls are TRBV10-2 and TRBJ1-2; D call uncertain. V was shortened by 2 bases and J by 2 bases, with 9 bases between the two germline ends. Germline values: CDR1 WSHSY, CDR2 SAAADI. The CDR3 covers 14 residues. The CDR3 sequence: CASSEASLNYGYTF. The CDR3 bases are TGCGCCAGCAGTGAGGCCAGTCTGAACTATGGCTACACCTTC.

The chain has TRBV24-1 and TRBJ2-7; 7 bases align to TRBD1. V dropped 4 bases and J dropped 5; count of bases not matched to a gene: 7. CDR3 length: 14 residues. Germline V gives CDR1 KGHDR, CDR2 SFDVKD. CDR3 protein: CATSETGDLDEQYF. As DNA, the CDR3 is TGTGCCACCAGTGAAACAGGGGATCTCGACGAGCAGTACTTC.

The gene calls are TRBV6-6 and TRBJ1-5; D possibly corresponds to TRBD1 (6 bases). Trimming pared 2 bases from V and 2 bases from J, leaving 10 bases between. The germline V gene has CDR1 MNHNY and CDR2 SVGAGI (reference sequence). The CDR3 is 15 residues long. Here the CDR3 DNA reads TGTGCCAGCAGTTACACAGGGTTAGGCAATCAGCCCCAGCATTTT. Its protein is CASSYTGLGNQPQHF.

This clone was seen more than once but under ten times. The chain carries TRBV5-1 and TRBJ1-3; D might be TRBD1 (5 bases). The germline gives CDR1 SGHRS, CDR2 YFSETQ. Trimming stripped 0 bases from V and 3 bases from J, with 13 bases between. There are 16 residues in the CDR3. The CDR3 DNA follows: TGCGCCAGCAGCTTGGAATTGGGAGGGGTTGGAAACACCATATATTTT. As protein: CASSLELGGVGNTIYF. The full variable domain, completed using reference TRBV5-1 and TRBJ1-3, is KAGVTQTPRYLIKTRGQQVTLSCSPISGHRSVSWYQQTPGQGLQFLFEYFSETQRNKGNFPGRFSGRQFSNSRSEMNVSTLELGDSALYLCASSLELGGVGNTIYFGEGSWLTVV.

The chain carries TRBV3-1 (or the pseudogene TRBV3-2) and TRBJ2-2, with 9 bases fitting TRBD2. The CDR3 loop spans 17 amino acids. Germline CDR1 is LGHDT and CDR2 is YNNKEL (reference sequence). The V gene end was trimmed by 0 bases and the J gene end by 6 bases; junction bases not matched to a gene: 8. This CDR3 is CASSQDGISGSPGELFF. The CDR3 DNA reads as TGTGCCAGCAGCCAAGACGGGATTAGCGGGAGTCCCGGGGAGCTGTTTTTT.

The CDR3 DNA sequence: TGTGCCAGCAGCGTGGGGGGCCCGGGACAGATCACAGATACGCAGTATTTT. This gives the protein CASSVGGPGQITDTQYF. The rearrangement joins TRBV9 to TRBJ2-3; tentative D call: TRBD1 (7 bases). The CDR3 length is 17 residues. The V gene lost 2 bases and the J gene lost 2 bases, with 18 bases spanning the gap. Germline-derived CDR1 and CDR2 are SGDLS and YYNGEE.

The V call is TRBV28, the J call TRBJ1-2, with 7 nucleotides matching TRBD1. The CDR3 is made up of 15 amino acids. Germline V gene data show CDR1 as MDHEN and CDR2 as SYDVKM. V lost 5 bases, J lost 0 bases, and 6 bases stayed unmatched. CDR3 protein: CASSLTGTANYGYTF. CDR3 coding DNA: TGTGCCAGCAGTCTAACCGGGACAGCTAACTATGGCTACACCTTC.

This chain connects TRBV6-5 to TRBJ2-6; D is possibly TRBD1 (5 bases). Germline V CDR1 and CDR2: MNHEY, SVGAGI. CDR3 length equals 15 residues. The germline V and J ends were trimmed by 9 bases and 4 bases, with 16 bases remaining between them. The CDR3 region is CASGIQVAGANVLTF. The CDR3 DNA sequence: TGTGCCAGTGGGATACAGGTGGCCGGGGCCAACGTCCTGACTTTC.

The V and J genes are TRBV9 and TRBJ1-3; 7 nucleotides line up with TRBD1. CDR1 is SGDLS, CDR2 YYNGEE, per germline. The CDR3 runs to 17 residues. Trimming removed 0 bases from V and 2 bases from J; junction bases left unmatched: 8. CDR3 sequence: CASSVAPRQGPGNTIYF. For the CDR3, the DNA is TGTGCCAGCAGCGTAGCCCCCCGACAGGGCCCTGGAAACACCATATATTTT.

The rearrangement links TRBV19 to TRBJ1-5, with TRBD1 as a possible D gene (5 bases). The CDR3 runs 15 residues. The ends were cut back, 5 bases at V and 2 bases at J, with 13 bases in the middle. In germline, CDR1 is LNHDA, CDR2 SQIVND (reference sequence). The CDR3 DNA follows: TGTGCCAGTAGTCCTCAGGGAATCGGCAATCAGCCCCAGCATTTT. Translation: CASSPQGIGNQPQHF.

The CDR3 loop reads CASSLSGNSGNTIYF. As DNA, the CDR3 is TGTGCCAGCAGCTTGAGCGGTAACTCTGGAAACACCATATATTTT. This chain connects TRBV5-5 to TRBJ1-3; D remains ambiguous. Looked up from germline, CDR1 is SGHKS and CDR2 is YYEKEE (reference sequence). CDR3 length equals 15 residues. Trimming cost V 1 base and J 0 bases, with 8 bases left between them.

This chain joins TRBV18 and TRBJ1-2; perhaps TRBD1 as D (6 bases). The V and J ends lost 6 bases and 0 bases respectively, with 14 bases between them. There are 15 residues in the CDR3. The germline CDR1 and CDR2 sequences are KGHSH and LQKENI. CDR3 sequence (DNA): TGTGCCAGCTCGAGCAACCGGGACACTAACTATGGCTACACCTTC. This gives the protein CASSSNRDTNYGYTF.

The rearrangement uses TRBV12-3 or TRBV12-4 and TRBJ2-2; no definite D call. Trimming removed 1 base at V and 6 bases at J, with 6 bases between. This CDR3 region has 13 residues. As DNA, the CDR3 is TGTGCCAGCAGTTTAGTCCTTGCCGGGGAGCTGTTTTTT. Amino acid sequence: CASSLVLAGELFF.

V usage is TRBV4-3 and J usage is TRBJ1-6; D gene unclear. The germline CDR1 and CDR2 sequences are LGHNA and YSLEER. The CDR3 sequence is 15 residues long. V gave up 0 bases and J gave up 7 bases, with 10 bases separating them. In nucleotides, the CDR3 is TGCGCCAGCAGCCAAGAGCTACGGGAAAATTCACCCCTCCACTTT. It codes for CASSQELRENSPLHF.

The chain is built from TRBV27 and TRBJ2-4, with 10 bases identical to TRBD2. From germline, CDR1 is MNHEY and CDR2 SMNVEV (reference sequence). The CDR3 spans 17 residues. The V and J ends lost 1 base and 5 bases, in that order; junction bases with no gene match: 8. The CDR3 coding sequence is TGTGCCAGCAGTTTATGGGCTCAGCGGGAGGGCCAAAACATTCAGTACTTC. Protein sequence: CASSLWAQREGQNIQYF.

The chain couples TRBV25-1 to TRBJ2-4, with D perhaps TRBD1 (5 bases). The CDR3 is 13 residues long. V dropped 3 bases and J dropped 5 bases, with 8 bases sitting between them. Germline V lookup: CDR1 MGHDK, CDR2 SYGVNS. CDR3 amino acids: CASSDRAENIQYF. The CDR3 DNA reads TGTGCCAGCAGTGACAGGGCGGAAAACATTCAGTACTTC.

The chain joins TRBV28 to TRBJ2-5; 12 nucleotides match TRBD2. The CDR3 loop spans 15 amino acids. With V trimmed by 3 bases and J by 4 bases, 3 bases remained unmatched. The germline gives CDR1 MDHEN, CDR2 SYDVKM. DNA of the CDR3: TGTGCCAGCAGTTTTCTAGCGGGGGGGCGAGAGACCCAGTACTTC. As protein: CASSFLAGGRETQYF. Full variable domain (outside the CDR3, taken from reference TRBV28 and TRBJ2-5): DVKVTQSSRYLVKRTGEKVFLECVQDMDHENMFWYRQDPGLGLRLIYFSYDVKMKEKGDIPEGYSVSREKKERFSLILESASTNQTSMYLCASSFLAGGRETQYFGPGTRLLVL.

This chain uses TRBV24-1 with TRBJ2-7, with 9 bases aligning to TRBD2. Unmatched junction bases numbered 7, after V lost 9 bases and J lost 2 bases. CDR1 KGHDR and CDR2 SFDVKD come from the germline V gene. The CDR3 covers 14 residues. CDR3 residues: CATVTSGQPYEQYF. CDR3 bases: TGTGCCACCGTGACTAGCGGCCAACCCTACGAGCAGTACTTC.

V and J are TRBV27 and TRBJ1-2; possible D gene TRBD1, 5 bases. Germline CDR1 MNHEY, CDR2 SMNVEV (reference sequence). The CDR3 extends over 13 amino acids. Deletions cut 4 bases from V and 4 bases from J, with 10 bases between. DNA for the CDR3: TGTGCCAGCAGTTGGACACCGGGCTATGGCTACACCTTC. Amino acid sequence: CASSWTPGYGYTF.

The chain carries TRBV28 and TRBJ2-3, with D possibly TRBD2 on 5 matching bases. The CDR3 consists of 15 residues. V was cut by 11 bases and J by 6 bases, with 24 bases left in between. Looked up from germline, CDR1 is MDHEN and CDR2 is SYDVKM. This CDR3 reads CAAGVLPTSTDTQYF. The CDR3, as DNA: TGTGCCGCCGGGGTCTTGCCCACCTCGACCGATACGCAGTATTTT. The full variable domain, its missing parts supplied by reference TRBV28 and TRBJ2-3, is DVKVTQSSRYLVKRTGEKVFLECVQDMDHENMFWYRQDPGLGLRLIYFSYDVKMKEKGDIPEGYSVSREKKERFSLILESASTNQTSMYLCAAGVLPTSTDTQYFGPGTRLTVL.

The genes are TRBV30 and TRBJ2-1, with D perhaps matching TRBD1 (5 bases). V gave up 0 bases and J gave up 9 bases, with 12 bases separating them. The CDR3 runs 13 residues. Germline loops: CDR1 GTSNPN, CDR2 SVGIG (reference sequence). The DNA for the CDR3 is TGTGCCTGGAGTGTCCTGCGACAGTCTGAGCAGTTCTTC. This encodes CAWSVLRQSEQFF.